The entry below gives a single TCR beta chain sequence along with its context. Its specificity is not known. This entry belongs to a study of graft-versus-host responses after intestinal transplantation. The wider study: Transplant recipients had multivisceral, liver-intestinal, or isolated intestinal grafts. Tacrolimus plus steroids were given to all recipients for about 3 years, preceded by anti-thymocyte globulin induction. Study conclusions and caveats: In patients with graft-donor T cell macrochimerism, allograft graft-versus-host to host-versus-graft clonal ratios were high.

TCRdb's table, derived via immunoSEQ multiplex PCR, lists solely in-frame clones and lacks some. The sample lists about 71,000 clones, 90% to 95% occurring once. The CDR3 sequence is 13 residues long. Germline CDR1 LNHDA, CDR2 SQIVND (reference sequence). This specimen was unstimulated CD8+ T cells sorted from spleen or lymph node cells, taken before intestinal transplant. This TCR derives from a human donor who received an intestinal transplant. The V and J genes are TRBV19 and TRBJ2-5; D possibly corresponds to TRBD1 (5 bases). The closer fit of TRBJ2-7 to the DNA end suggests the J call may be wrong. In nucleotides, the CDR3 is TGTGCCAGTAGTTTCCGACAGACCTACGAGCAGTACTTC. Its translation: CASSFRQTYEQYF.